Following are 29 T cell receptor beta chains from one sample sequenced in a study of cytomegalovirus exposure and HLA in healthy donors. The PCR employed 60 Vbeta primers together with 13 Jbeta primers. TCRdb's copy holds only in-frame clones and misses some; the assay was immunoSEQ multiplex PCR. The sample consists of approximately 150,000 clones, about 88% of them appearing once. Material for sequencing was PBMCs. Receptors were obtained from a man aged 25-40 years in good health and CMV-seropositive.

Here the CDR3 DNA reads TGTGCCAGCAGCACTACACGACTAGCGGGCAGGGAGACCCAGTACTTC. It is translated as CASSTTRLAGRETQYF. V is TRBV7-9 and J is TRBJ2-5; the match to TRBD2 covers 10 bases. The trim removed 5 bases at V and 5 bases at J, leaving 11 bases unmatched. The CDR3 runs to 16 residues. Germline lookup yields CDR1 SEHNR and CDR2 FQNEAQ (reference sequence).

The gene calls are TRBV10-1 and TRBJ2-5; D uncertain. From germline, CDR1 is WNHNN and CDR2 SYGVQD (reference sequence). The CDR3 sequence is 15 residues long. The ends were cut back, 0 bases at V and 2 bases at J, with 10 bases in the middle. The DNA for the CDR3 is TGCGCCAGCAGTGAGTCTTCGACTGTTCAAGAGACCCAGTACTTC. Translating it yields CASSESSTVQETQYF.

This chain uses TRBV18 with TRBJ2-5; the match to TRBD2 covers 8 bases. The V gene's germline CDR1 is KGHSH and CDR2 LQKENI. The CDR3 is 15 residues long. V lost 0 bases and J lost 11; bases outside the gene matches: 11. In nucleotides, the CDR3 is TGTGCCAGCTCACCACCGGGACTAACAGCGGGGGAGCAGTACTTC. Translation: CASSPPGLTAGEQYF.

This clone was recorded a few times. This chain joins TRBV2 and TRBJ1-5; 7 positions agree with TRBD1. Germline lookup yields CDR1 SNHLY and CDR2 FYNNEI. V was clipped by 4 bases and J by 4 bases; unmatched bases: 4. This CDR3 has 14 amino acids. The CDR3 DNA reads as TGTGCCAGCAGTGTGGGGGACAGTAATCAGCCCCAGCATTTT. This sequence encodes CASSVGDSNQPQHF.

The J gene is TRBJ2-3, the V gene TRBV7-9; D ambiguous. Trimming took off 1 base at V and 8 bases at J, with 10 bases between the two ends. Germline loops: CDR1 SEHNR, CDR2 FQNEAQ (reference sequence). This CDR3 has 13 residues. CDR3 nucleotides: TGTGCCAGCAGCTTAGACGGTCCGAGTACGCAGTATTTT. Amino acid sequence: CASSLDGPSTQYF.

This chain connects TRBV7-9 to TRBJ2-3; 14 bases line up with TRBD2. The trim removed 1 base at V and 4 bases at J, leaving 1 base unmatched. This CDR3 region has 16 residues. The germline gives CDR1 SEHNR, CDR2 FQNEAQ (reference sequence). In DNA, the CDR3 is TGTGCCAGCAGCTTAGGGGGACTAGCGGGAGCAGATACGCAGTATTTT. Translated: CASSLGGLAGADTQYF.

This clone was seen only a few times. The chain combines TRBV6-5 with TRBJ1-1, with no clear D. Trimming left V 2 bases short and J 0 bases short, with 7 bases between. Germline loops: CDR1 MNHEY, CDR2 SVGAGI. The CDR3 sequence is 14 residues long. Written as DNA, the CDR3 is TGTGCCAGCAGTTACGGGCTGTTGAACACTGAAGCTTTCTTT. Translated, it gives CASSYGLLNTEAFF.

This clone was picked up one time. CDR3 loop: CASSRVTGRNYGYTF. The CDR3 DNA follows: TGTGCCAGCTCCCGAGTTACAGGTCGCAACTATGGCTACACCTTC. This chain links TRBV6-5 with TRBJ1-2; TRBD1 is a possible D gene (5 bases). The V gene lost 8 bases and the J gene lost 2 bases, with 18 bases spanning the gap. The germline V gene has CDR1 MNHEY and CDR2 SVGAGI. This CDR3 region has 15 residues.

V gene TRBV5-1 combines with J gene TRBJ2-4; D not certain. CDR3 size: 15 residues. V gave up 0 bases and J gave up 5 bases, with 12 bases separating them. CDR1 is SGHRS and CDR2 is YFSETQ in the germline V gene. The CDR3 protein is CASSLGASRQNIQYF. CDR3 sequence (DNA): TGCGCCAGCAGCTTGGGGGCCTCCCGCCAAAACATTCAGTACTTC.

This rearrangement joins TRBV6-6 to TRBJ1-4, with D uncertain. CDR1 MNHNY and CDR2 SVGAGI come from the germline V gene (reference sequence). The CDR3 is made up of 14 amino acids. Trimming pared 0 bases from V and 8 bases from J, leaving 10 bases between. The CDR3 coding sequence is TGTGCCAGCAGTTACTCGGCCCCGGGGGAAAAACTGTTTTTT. Its protein is CASSYSAPGEKLFF.

This clone was found a few times. The chain is built from TRBV11-2 and TRBJ2-3; 10 positions match TRBD1. Germline CDR1 reads SGHAT; CDR2 reads FQNNGV. J was trimmed by 5 bases and V by 1 base; bases with no gene match: 12. CDR3 size: 18 residues. The CDR3: CASSLGGVGDRGRDTQYF. The CDR3 DNA reads TGTGCCAGCAGCTTAGGGGGGGTTGGGGACAGGGGTAGAGATACGCAGTATTTT.

The table lists this clone with a few counts. The chain employs TRBV5-8 and TRBJ1-5; no definite D call. The CDR3 sequence is 13 residues long. Germline V gives CDR1 SGHTS, CDR2 YDEGEE. The ends were cut back, 1 base at V and 6 bases at J, with 8 bases in the middle. CDR3 in DNA: TGTGCCAGCAGCTTGTTGAGGGTTCAGCCCCAGCATTTT. This encodes CASSLLRVQPQHF. Full variable domain (remainder filled in from reference TRBV5-8 and TRBJ1-5): EAGVTQSPTHLIKTRGQQATLRCSPISGHTSVYWYQQALGLGLQFLLWYDEGEERNRGNFPPRFSGRQFPNYSSELNVNALELEDSALYLCASSLLRVQPQHFGDGTRLSIL.

This clone was observed a single time. In nucleotides, the CDR3 is TGTGCCAGCAGCTTAAAGGGGACTAGCGGGTCTAGGTTGAGGCAGTATTTT. Its translation is CASSLKGTSGSRLRQYF. The chain couples TRBV11-2 to TRBJ2-3; TRBD2 agrees at 12 bases. CDR3 size: 17 residues. With 2 bases clipped from V and 11 bases from J, the junction kept 14 bases outside the gene matches. Germline CDR1 is SGHAT and CDR2 is FQNNGV.

This clone turned up a few times. This chain connects TRBV2 to TRBJ1-2, with D possibly matching TRBD1 (5 bases). CDR1 is SNHLY and CDR2 is FYNNEI in the germline V gene. The CDR3 runs to 20 residues. Trimming stripped 6 bases from V and 0 bases from J, with 29 bases between. The chain's CDR3 is CASRRFGDVFIRDSNYGYTF. CDR3 nucleotide sequence: TGTGCCAGCAGGCGCTTCGGTGACGTCTTCATCCGGGACTCTAACTATGGCTACACCTTC.

This clone was counted only a few times. This chain links TRBV5-1 with TRBJ1-4; TRBD1 agrees at 7 bases. The junction had 6 bases not matched to a gene; V was cut back by 2 bases and J by 5 bases. The germline V gene has CDR1 SGHRS and CDR2 YFSETQ. The CDR3 extends over 15 amino acids. The CDR3 protein is CASSLGGEKNEKLFF. In nucleotides, the CDR3 is TGCGCCAGCAGCTTAGGGGGCGAAAAGAATGAAAAACTGTTTTTT. The whole variable domain, remainder taken from reference TRBV5-1 and TRBJ1-4, is KAGVTQTPRYLIKTRGQQVTLSCSPISGHRSVSWYQQTPGQGLQFLFEYFSETQRNKGNFPGRFSGRQFSNSRSEMNVSTLELGDSALYLCASSLGGEKNEKLFFGSGTQLSVL.

The chain joins TRBV11-2 to TRBJ1-4; 7 bases match TRBD1. The CDR3 is 15 residues long. V trimming: 6 bases; J trimming: 3 bases; junction bases outside the gene matches: 7. Germline V lookup: CDR1 SGHAT, CDR2 FQNNGV. DNA for the CDR3: TGTGCCAGCAGGCAAACAGGGGCGGCTAATGAAAAACTGTTTTTT. It is translated as CASRQTGAANEKLFF.

This sequence joins TRBV10-3 and TRBJ2-5; no clear D. V was clipped by 10 bases and J by 0 bases, with 9 bases between them. CDR1 and CDR2 (germline): ENHRY, SYGVKD. The CDR3 consists of 12 residues. The CDR3, as DNA: TGTGCCACCAGCCCGTACCAAGAGACCCAGTACTTC. Its protein is CATSPYQETQYF.

The rearrangement links TRBV14 to TRBJ2-3; 10 bases align to TRBD1. The ends lost 4 bases at V and 2 bases at J; junction bases unmatched: 9. Germline assignment: CDR1 SGHDN and CDR2 FVKESK. The length of the CDR3 is 17 residues. CDR3 bases: TGTGCCAGCAGCCCCTGGACAGGGGGTCCACCCACAGATACGCAGTATTTT. Its translation is CASSPWTGGPPTDTQYF.

This chain connects TRBV5-1 to TRBJ2-6, with 10 bases identical to TRBD1. The CDR3 loop spans 18 amino acids. The J segment lost 0 bases and the V segment lost 3 bases, leaving 6 bases of the junction unmatched. Germline V gene sequence: CDR1 SGHRS, CDR2 YFSETQ. The CDR3 coding sequence is TGCGCCAGCAGCTATGGACAGGGGGTGGTCTCTGGGGCCAACGTCCTGACTTTC. Its translation: CASSYGQGVVSGANVLTF.

Comment on this clone: One end of the junction is discordant with germline, which a read error may explain. The sample has other DNA sequences that encode this CDR3 too. The V call is TRBV7-9, the J call TRBJ1-1, with TRBD1 matching over 8 bases. CDR1 SEHNR and CDR2 FQNEAQ come from the germline V gene (reference sequence). This CDR3 has 14 amino acids. DNA for the CDR3: TGTTCCAGCAGCCGGACAGGGATCGGGACTGAAGCTTTCTTT. Its protein is CSSSRTGIGTEAFF.

This sequence joins TRBV7-9 and TRBJ2-3; D is perhaps TRBD2 (5 bases). The V end lost 0 bases, the J end lost 5 bases, and 9 bases lay between the germline ends. CDR1 SEHNR and CDR2 FQNEAQ come from the germline V gene (reference sequence). CDR3 length: 14 residues. CDR3 in DNA: TGTGCCAGCAGCTTAGCGGCCGGGGTAGATACGCAGTATTTT. Residues: CASSLAAGVDTQYF.

This clone was observed once. The J gene is TRBJ1-2, the V gene TRBV5-1; D gene ambiguous. CDR1 SGHRS and CDR2 YFSETQ come from the germline V gene. CDR3 length equals 14 residues. The V gene lost 6 bases and the J gene lost 2 bases, with 14 bases spanning the gap. CDR3 loop: CASTPDRGNYGYTF. The CDR3 DNA reads as TGCGCCAGCACCCCTGATCGGGGAAACTATGGCTACACCTTC. The variable domain in full, completed from reference TRBV5-1 and TRBJ1-2, reads KAGVTQTPRYLIKTRGQQVTLSCSPISGHRSVSWYQQTPGQGLQFLFEYFSETQRNKGNFPGRFSGRQFSNSRSEMNVSTLELGDSALYLCASTPDRGNYGYTFGSGTRLTVV.

This rearrangement joins TRBV5-8 to TRBJ2-1; 9 bases agree with TRBD1. V lost 4 bases and J lost 8; bases outside the gene matches: 4. This CDR3 comprises 13 residues. From germline, CDR1 is SGHTS and CDR2 YDEGEE. The chain's CDR3 is CASSRDRVHEQFF. CDR3 coding DNA: TGTGCCAGCAGCCGGGACAGGGTCCATGAGCAGTTCTTC.

The chain uses TRBV18 and TRBJ1-1; TRBD1 matches 11 bases. The CDR3 is made up of 14 amino acids. Looked up from germline, CDR1 is KGHSH and CDR2 is LQKENI. The trim removed 3 bases at V and 8 bases at J, leaving 5 bases unmatched. CDR3: CASSPGQGASEAFF. The CDR3 DNA is TGTGCCAGCTCACCCGGACAGGGGGCATCAGAAGCTTTCTTT.

With regard to this clone: The junction departs from the called germline gene at one end, perhaps through a read error. CDR3 bases: TGTGCCAGCAGATTAATCCGGACAGATAATGGCTACACCTTC. Translated, it gives CASRLIRTDNGYTF. The rearrangement links TRBV7-3 to TRBJ1-2; possibly TRBD1 for D (6 bases). The CDR3 covers 14 residues. From germline, CDR1 is SGHTA and CDR2 FQGTGA. Supplemented by reference TRBV7-3 and TRBJ1-2, the full variable domain reads GAGVSQTPSNKVTEKGKYVELRCDPISGHTALYWYRQSLGQGPEFLIYFQGTGAADDSGLPNDRFFAVRPEGSVSTLKIQRTERGDSAVYLCASRLIRTDNGYTFGSGTRLTVV.

This clone has only one observation. The chain employs TRBV11-2 and TRBJ2-1; 7 bases line up with TRBD2. Germline-derived CDR1 and CDR2 are SGHAT and FQNNGV. J was trimmed by 4 bases and V by 5 bases; bases with no gene match: 8. This CDR3 comprises 15 residues. The CDR3: CASSLRDYPYNEQFF. The CDR3 region has the DNA TGTGCCAGCAGCCTACGGGACTATCCATACAATGAGCAGTTCTTC.

This chain uses TRBV6-6 with TRBJ2-2; no clear D gene. Germline V gene lookup returns CDR1 MNHNY and CDR2 SVGAGI (reference sequence). V dropped 0 bases and J dropped 0 bases, with 8 bases sitting between them. The CDR3 loop spans 16 amino acids. CDR3 nucleotide sequence: TGTGCCAGCAGTTACTCGAGGAACTCGAACACCGGGGAGCTGTTTTTT. It encodes CASSYSRNSNTGELFF.

The chain carries TRBV6-6 and TRBJ1-1, with 8 bases matching TRBD1. V gave up 6 bases and J gave up 4 bases; unmatched junction bases: 4. The CDR3 runs to 13 residues. Germline-derived CDR1 and CDR2 are MNHNY and SVGAGI (reference sequence). The CDR3 region is CASRVTGGTEAFF. The CDR3 DNA sequence: TGTGCCAGCAGAGTTACAGGGGGCACTGAAGCTTTCTTT.

The V and J genes are TRBV5-1 and TRBJ2-3; 9 bases map to TRBD1. V gave up 3 bases and J gave up 0 bases; unmatched junction bases: 5. CDR3 length equals 16 residues. Germline V CDR1 and CDR2: SGHRS, YFSETQ. The CDR3 DNA reads as TGCGCCAGCAGCTCCCGGGACAGGGTTAGCACAGATACGCAGTATTTT. Translation gives CASSSRDRVSTDTQYF.